The rows below give T cell receptor beta chains drawn from one sample of a study of T cells in Graves' hyperthyroidism and ophthalmopathy. TCRdb redid the calling of the multiplex PCR reads with MiXCR, one entry per CDR3 protein. The repertoire consists of over 250,000 distinct CDR3 sequences, with about 15% occurring once and the leading ten covering around 61%. Sequenced input: blood. All receptors come from a woman aged 55-69 years with Graves' ophthalmopathy. The CDR3 runs from the conserved cysteine through the conserved F or W. A D gene is named only where the DNA matches it firmly. Clone size, where shown, is once, few, many, or a class for clones that have expanded.

J gene	clone size	V gene	D gene	CDR3 DNA	CDR3 protein
TRBJ1-1	many	TRBV20-1	NA	TGCAGTGCTAGGACTCCAGGCTATAGGGGGAACACTGAAGCTTTCTTT	CSARTPGYRGNTEAFF
TRBJ2-4	NA	TRBV10-3	NA	TGTGCCATCGGGGTAGCTTCAGGCATTCAGTACTTC	CAIGVASGIQYF
TRBJ1-1	NA	TRBV5-1	NA	TGCGCCAGCAGTTCCAGGGCCTGGAACACTGAAGCTTTCTTT	CASSSRAWNTEAFF
TRBJ1-4	many	TRBV7-2	TRBD1	TGTGCCAGCAGCCCCCAGGGACAGGGGGGTGAAAAACTGTTTTTT	CASSPQGQGGEKLFF
TRBJ2-7	NA	TRBV18	TRBD1	TGTGCCAGCTCACGATACAGGGGAATTTACGAGCAGTACTTC	CASSRYRGIYEQYF
TRBJ2-7	few	TRBV10-1	TRBD1	TGCGCCAGCAGTGAGTCAGGGGGCCAGAAATACGAGCAGTACTTC	CASSESGGQKYEQYF
TRBJ1-5	many	TRBV18	NA	TGTGCCAGCTCACCACTTTCAGACCCGCGCAATCAGCCCCAGCATTTT	CASSPLSDPRNQPQHF
TRBJ2-3	few	TRBV2	NA	TGTGCCAGCAGTGAAACTCTTTCCACAGATACGCAGTATTTT	CASSETLSTDTQYF
TRBJ2-3	many	TRBV7-2	TRBD1	TGTGCCAGCAGCTTCAGGGGGCAGGGGGCTGTTGGGACGCAGTATTTT	CASSFRGQGAVGTQYF
TRBJ2-7	many	TRBV29-1	NA	TGCAGCGTTGCACTCGGGAAGAGGGACGAGCAGTACTTC	CSVALGKRDEQYF
TRBJ1-1	few	TRBV19	NA	TGTGCCAGTTCGATAGACAGCGACACTGAAGCTTTCTTT	CASSIDSDTEAFF
TRBJ1-5	many	TRBV28	NA	TGTGCCAGCAGTTTATGGGCAGGGAGTAATCAGCCCCAGCATTTT	CASSLWAGSNQPQHF
TRBJ2-1	NA	TRBV20-1	TRBD2	TGCAGTGCCTCAACCCAAGCGGGAGGGCTTTACAATGAGCAGTTCTTC	CSASTQAGGLYNEQFF
TRBJ2-5	NA	TRBV11-2	TRBD1	TGTGCCAGCAGGGGTTGGACAGGGGTACAAGAGACCCAGTACTTC	CASRGWTGVQETQYF
TRBJ2-3	many	TRBV5-1	NA	TGCGCCAGCAGCATACAGGAGTCTGCAGATACGCAGTATTTT	CASSIQESADTQYF
TRBJ2-5	NA	TRBV13	TRBD2	TGTGCCAGCAGCTTAGAGAGCTCCTCGGGGGGGGCCGGAGAGACCCAGTACTTC	CASSLESSSGGAGETQYF
TRBJ1-5	NA	TRBV19	NA	TGTGCCAGTAGGGTAGGGAGGGGACGGAATCAGCCCCAGCATTTT	CASRVGRGRNQPQHF
TRBJ2-3	NA	TRBV19	NA	TGTGCCAGTAGTATAGCTGGTGGCGCAGATACGCAGTATTTT	CASSIAGGADTQYF
TRBJ2-7	many	TRBV28	NA	TGTGCCAGCAGTCGAACTGCCGGCACAGGCGAAAAGAAGCAGTACTTC	CASSRTAGTGEKKQYF
TRBJ2-1	NA	TRBV19	NA	TGTGCCAGTAGAAGGGACGACTTTGGGTACAATGAGCAGTTCTTC	CASRRDDFGYNEQFF
TRBJ2-7	many	TRBV11-2	NA	TGTGCCAGCAGCTTAGTTCCAGGGGAAGTCTACGAGCAGTACTTC	CASSLVPGEVYEQYF
TRBJ1-5	many	TRBV6-1	TRBD1	TGTGCCAGCAGGACGACAGGGGGCCGACCTAATCAGCCCCAGCATTTT	CASRTTGGRPNQPQHF
TRBJ2-1	many	TRBV28	TRBD2	TGTGCCAGCAGTTCGACTAGCGGGAGTCCTGGGGGCTACAATGAGCAGTTCTTC	CASSSTSGSPGGYNEQFF
TRBJ1-6	NA	TRBV12-3/TRBV12-4	NA	TGTGCCAGCAGTCAGGGTATAGGGAATTCACCCCTCCACTTT	CASSQGIGNSPLHF
TRBJ1-1	many	TRBV20-1	TRBD1	TGCAGTGCCCCGGGACAGGGGAACACTGAAGCTTTCTTT	CSAPGQGNTEAFF
TRBJ1-1	many	TRBV5-5	NA	TGTGCCAGCAGCTGGCTGGGTGGGGACACTGAAGCTTTCTTT	CASSWLGGDTEAFF
TRBJ2-2	few	TRBV5-1	NA	TGCGCCAGCAGCTTGAATCAGGGAAGAGGGGAGCTGTTTTTT	CASSLNQGRGELFF
TRBJ2-1	NA	TRBV20-1	TRBD2	TGCAGTGCTAGGGGGACTAGCGGGAGGGGTGAGCAGTTCTTC	CSARGTSGRGEQFF
TRBJ2-1	many	TRBV7-2	NA	TGTGCCAGCAGCTTAGGTGCGGCCCTGCCCGAGCAGTTCTTC	CASSLGAALPEQFF
TRBJ2-3	NA	TRBV18	TRBD2	TGTGCCAGCTCACCAGAGCTAGCGGGGCTCACAGATACGCAGTATTTT	CASSPELAGLTDTQYF
TRBJ1-4	NA	TRBV6-1	NA	TGTGCCAGCAACCGCGGTGATTATAATGAAAAACTGTTTTTT	CASNRGDYNEKLFF
TRBJ1-5	NA	TRBV18	TRBD1	TGTGCCAGCTCACCATATCACGGGACAGGGTGGGATCAGCCCCAGCATTTT	CASSPYHGTGWDQPQHF
TRBJ1-1	many	TRBV5-1	TRBD1	TGCGCCAGCAGCCCAGGGACAGGGGATAACACTGAAGCTTTCTTT	CASSPGTGDNTEAFF
TRBJ2-6	NA	TRBV28	NA	TGTGCCAGCATCTCGAGAAAGGGGCGGGCTGGGGCCAACGTCCTGACTTTC	CASISRKGRAGANVLTF
TRBJ2-2	many	TRBV11-2	NA	TGTGCCAGCAGCTTAGCTTCCTTCGGCGGGGAGCTGTTTTTT	CASSLASFGGELFF
TRBJ2-7	many	TRBV7-2	TRBD1	TGTGCCGTAGTTTACAGGGGCGGCGAGCAGTACTTC	CAVVYRGGEQYF
TRBJ2-1	NA	TRBV11-2	TRBD2	TGTGCCAGCAGCTCGGGACTAGCTGTCTACAATGAGCAGTTCTTC	CASSSGLAVYNEQFF
TRBJ2-7	many	TRBV18	NA	TGTGCCAGCTCACCAGGCCTAGATGACGAGCAGTACTTC	CASSPGLDDEQYF
TRBJ2-2	few	TRBV7-3	TRBD1	TGTGCCAGCAGCTCAGGGGGCAGTAACACCGGGGAGCTGTTTTTT	CASSSGGSNTGELFF
TRBJ2-1	NA	TRBV9	NA	TGTGCCAGCAGCGGAGGGGGGCCGAGCTCCTACAATGAGCAGTTCTTC	CASSGGGPSSYNEQFF
TRBJ1-4	NA	TRBV7-6	NA	TGTGCCAGCAGCCCACCAGACAGAACCTATGAAAAACTGTTTTTT	CASSPPDRTYEKLFF
TRBJ2-7	many	TRBV6-2/TRBV6-3	TRBD2	TGTGCCAGCAGTTACTCTGGCGGGAGGGCCGAGCAGTACTTC	CASSYSGGRAEQYF
TRBJ2-4	many	TRBV28	NA	TGTGCCAGCAGTTCGGGGGACATAGCCAAAAACATTCAGTACTTC	CASSSGDIAKNIQYF
TRBJ2-5	many	TRBV7-2	TRBD2	TGTGCCAGCAGCCCTCAAGCGGGAGGGGCAGGGGAGACCCAGTACTTC	CASSPQAGGAGETQYF
TRBJ2-7	many	TRBV9	TRBD2	TGTGCCAGCAGTCCTCGACATAGCGGGGCATCCTACGAGCAGTACTTC	CASSPRHSGASYEQYF
TRBJ2-3	NA	TRBV20-1	TRBD1	TGCAGTGCCACTACCGGGACAGGGGGCACAGATACGCAGTATTTT	CSATTGTGGTDTQYF